These 13 T cell receptor beta chains came from one sample sequenced in a study of Graves' ophthalmopathy and Graves' hyperthyroidism. Amplification of TCR beta CDR3 regions used RNA transcripts. First-round RT-PCR relied on HTBI primers, and a second-round multiplex PCR came next. TCRdb fed the multiplex PCR reads into MiXCR, producing one record per CDR3 protein. The table has approximately 380,000 distinct CDR3 sequences, under 25% seen once. The sequenced sample consisted of peripheral blood. The receptors here all came from a woman aged 18-30 years with stable Graves' hyperthyroidism.

The chain recombines TRBV6-5 with TRBJ2-2; D unclear. CDR1 MNHEY and CDR2 SVGAGI come from the germline V gene. This CDR3 region has 15 residues. Deletions cut 0 bases from V and 1 base from J, with 6 bases between. This CDR3 is CASSYSVKNTGELFF. CDR3 DNA sequence: TGTGCCAGCAGTTACTCTGTGAAGAACACCGGGGAGCTGTTTTTT.

This clonotype was seen at least ten times. V usage is TRBV6-2 or TRBV6-3 and J usage is TRBJ2-7, with 9 bases lining up with TRBD2. This CDR3 is 14 amino acids long. The V gene's germline CDR1 is MNHEY and CDR2 SVGEGT. V dropped 5 bases and J dropped 5; count of bases not matched to a gene: 7. Here the CDR3 DNA reads TGTGCCAGCAGTACCGGGACTAGCATCCACGAGCAGTACTTC. It specifies CASSTGTSIHEQYF.

This clonotype was seen ten or more times. The chain couples TRBV11-2 to TRBJ1-2; possible D gene TRBD1, 6 bases. Per germline, CDR1 SGHAT and CDR2 FQNNGV. The CDR3 loop spans 13 amino acids. V lost 5 bases, J lost 8 bases, and 15 bases lay in between. For the CDR3, the DNA is TGTGCCAGCAGCCCAGGGACAATTGGCGGCTACACCTTC. Translating gives CASSPGTIGGYTF.

This clonotype was picked up many times. The CDR3 here is CASSYSSEYEQYF. The CDR3 DNA is TGTGCCAGCAGTTACTCATCGGAGTACGAGCAGTACTTC. The V call is TRBV6-5, the J call TRBJ2-7; no reliable D call. V gave up 0 bases and J gave up 4 bases, with 7 bases separating them. Looked up from germline, CDR1 is MNHEY and CDR2 is SVGAGI. The CDR3 consists of 13 residues.

The J gene is TRBJ1-5, the V gene TRBV6-1, with D possibly TRBD1 on 5 matching bases. The length of the CDR3 is 14 residues. Trimming took 6 bases from V and 4 from J, leaving 13 bases between them. In germline, CDR1 is MNHNS, CDR2 SASEGT. CDR3 protein: CASSIRGINQPQHF. The CDR3 DNA is TGTGCCAGCAGCATCCGGGGGATAAATCAGCCCCAGCATTTT.

This clonotype came up many times. The chain carries TRBV12-3 or TRBV12-4 and TRBJ1-2, with 9 bases aligning to TRBD1. J was trimmed by 2 bases and V by 8 bases; bases with no gene match: 3. The CDR3 is made up of 13 amino acids. The CDR3 nucleotides are TGTGCCAGCGGAACAGGGGGCAACTATGGCTACACCTTC. The encoded protein is CASGTGGNYGYTF.

The chain carries TRBV28 and TRBJ1-5; D unclear. V dropped 7 bases and J dropped 8 bases, with 18 bases sitting between them. The CDR3 extends over 14 amino acids. CDR1 and CDR2 (germline): MDHEN, SYDVKM. The CDR3 coding sequence is TGTGCCAGCAAAGACGGACTGGTTAATGAGCCCCAGCATTTT. Protein: CASKDGLVNEPQHF.

The genes are TRBV7-9 and TRBJ1-1; weak D call: TRBD1 (5 bases). The CDR3 has 13 residues. The V gene lost 4 bases and the J gene lost 6 bases, with 12 bases spanning the gap. CDR1 and CDR2 (germline): SEHNR, FQNEAQ (reference sequence). The CDR3 sequence: CASSWGYSSEAFF. The CDR3 region has the DNA TGTGCCAGCAGCTGGGGGTACTCTTCTGAAGCTTTCTTT.

V usage is TRBV7-8 and J usage is TRBJ2-2; 7 bases map to TRBD2. The CDR3 consists of 13 residues. Germline V CDR1 and CDR2: SGHVS, FQNEAQ. J gave up 6 bases and V 5 bases, and 3 bases lay outside the gene matches. CDR3 DNA: TGTGCCAGCAGCCCCCGGGAGGCCGGGGAGCTGTTTTTT. Translated, it gives CASSPREAGELFF.

The rearrangement links TRBV29-1 to TRBJ2-7; D gene uncertain. Germline CDR1 and CDR2: SQVTM and ANQGSEA. This CDR3 region has 13 residues. V was pared by 5 bases and J by 1 base, with 12 bases between. CDR3 in amino acids: CSVHERNSYEQYF. CDR3 in DNA: TGCAGCGTTCATGAACGGAATTCCTACGAGCAGTACTTC.

In its sample, this clonotype was seen many times. The V and J genes are TRBV5-8 and TRBJ1-2; weak D call: TRBD1 (5 bases). Trimming left V 6 bases short and J 7 bases short, with 13 bases between. Germline V gives CDR1 SGHTS, CDR2 YDEGEE. CDR3 length equals 12 residues. The CDR3 region has the DNA TGTGCCAGCACCTTTCAAAGGGGTGGCTACACCTTC. Protein product: CASTFQRGGYTF.

This clonotype appeared many times. V usage is TRBV19 and J usage is TRBJ1-5; the match to TRBD1 covers 8 bases. There are 15 residues in the CDR3. The V gene's germline CDR1 is LNHDA and CDR2 SQIVND (reference sequence). The junction had 5 bases not matched to a gene; V was cut back by 2 bases and J by 5 bases. Here the CDR3 reads CASSIQGAYHQPQHF. The DNA for the CDR3 is TGTGCCAGTAGTATACAGGGGGCTTACCATCAGCCCCAGCATTTT.

The gene calls are TRBV20-1 and TRBJ1-6; D gene uncertain. Trimming shortened V by 4 bases and J by 7 bases, and 8 bases separated the two germline ends. Germline V gene lookup returns CDR1 DFQATT and CDR2 SNEGSKA (reference sequence). This CDR3 is 12 amino acids long. The CDR3 reads CSATTVNSPLHF. CDR3 bases: TGCAGTGCTACGACTGTGAATTCACCCCTCCACTTT.